This paragraph reports one TCR beta chain. What it binds is not known. As for time point: before natalizumab initiation. The ends lost 4 bases at V and 2 bases at J; junction bases unmatched: 12. Germline assignment: CDR1 PRHDT and CDR2 FYEKMQ (reference sequence). The CDR3 loop spans 17 amino acids. These data come from a study of multiple sclerosis patients with progressive multifocal leukoencephalopathy. Study conclusions and caveats: The findings' link to JC virus versus immunocompromise remained uncertain. In most PML patients, TRB repertoires appeared less diverse by entropy. At PML onset, no shared TRBV or TRBJ gene usage was seen.

The protocol was immunoSEQ multiplex PCR, while the TCRdb copy is restricted to in-frame clones and leaves out a portion. The table records roughly 28,000 clones, 85% to 90% of them present only once. The sequence was collected from a human donor with multiple sclerosis. The source material was PBMCs. This chain links TRBV13 with TRBJ1-2; TRBD1 matches 8 bases. CDR3: CASSSSTGALSNYGYTF. The CDR3 DNA sequence: TGTGCCAGCAGCTCCTCGACAGGGGCCCTGTCAAACTATGGCTACACCTTC.